The T cell receptor beta chain under discussion was sequenced for a study of shared clonotypes between healthy human individuals. Overall study context: The donor pool was made up of two women and three men aged 18 to 49. Study observations and caveats: Sharing across a few donors was seen in roughly 5% of naive CD4 clonotypes.

Clones were read by immunoSEQ multiplex PCR, and TCRdb kept only the in-frame ones, dropping some. Of around 1.6 million clones in the sample, under 99% are singletons; the top ten hold roughly 0.45%. The CDR3 is made up of 14 amino acids. Germline V CDR1 and CDR2: WSHSY, SAAADI. J was trimmed by 7 bases and V by 6 bases; bases with no gene match: 9. For this clone: Its antigen is currently unknown.

The origin of this receptor is a man under 40 in good health. The V call is TRBV10-2, the J call TRBJ2-5, with 9 bases that match TRBD2. Sequencing was performed on naive CD4+ T cells sorted from blood. Noted subset: CD45RA+ positively selected. The CDR3 sequence is CASRDSGGEGTQYF. Written as DNA, the CDR3 is TGCGCCAGCAGGGATAGCGGGGGTGAGGGGACCCAGTACTTC.